A single sample is the source of the 13 T cell receptor beta chains below, sequenced in a study of blood T cell repertoires in COVID-19 (dated by TCRdb to 2018 to 2020). The method behind the library was the immunoSEQ multiplex PCR assay. TCRdb carries this immuneACCESS record with in-frame sequences only. Its versions omit some clonotypes, under half of them owing to an unresolved V gene in the studies checked, with the rest unexplained. The sample profile shows under 150,000 clones; more than 70% of them were found once. Roughly 13% of the sample is taken by the ten largest. Sample: peripheral blood. The receptors originated from a man aged 55 to 70 with active or convalescent COVID-19.

The genes are TRBV19 and TRBJ1-2, with D possibly being TRBD1 (6 bases). The CDR3 is 13 residues long. Germline CDR1 LNHDA, CDR2 SQIVND (reference sequence). V lost 3 bases, J lost 8 bases, and 13 bases lay in between. The DNA of the CDR3 is TGTGCCAGTAGTATCTTTGGGGACATCGGCTACACCTTC. It is translated as CASSIFGDIGYTF.

The rearrangement uses TRBV10-3 and TRBJ1-2, with a weak D call TRBD1 (5 bases). The CDR3 sequence is 13 residues long. Trimming shortened V by 3 bases and J by 0 bases, and 5 bases separated the two germline ends. From germline, CDR1 is ENHRY and CDR2 SYGVKD. The CDR3 loop is CAISDRANYGYTF. In DNA form, the CDR3 reads TGTGCCATCAGTGACAGGGCTAACTATGGCTACACCTTC.

For the CDR3, the DNA is TGCGCCAGCAGCCAAGGACAGGGGGTAAACACCGGGGAGCTGTTTTTT. It codes for CASSQGQGVNTGELFF. The V and J genes are TRBV4-1 and TRBJ2-2; 9 bases are a match to TRBD1. Trimming cost V 1 base and J 2 bases; bases outside gene matches: 2. The CDR3 totals 16 residues. Germline assignment: CDR1 MGHRA and CDR2 YSYEKL.

The genes are TRBV5-5 and TRBJ1-1; D call uncertain. V lost 0 bases, J lost 10 bases, and 13 bases lay in between. CDR1 and CDR2 (germline): SGHKS, YYEKEE (reference sequence). The CDR3 is 13 amino acids. The CDR3: CASSLEGSRGAFF. The CDR3 bases are TGTGCCAGCAGCTTGGAAGGCTCTCGCGGAGCTTTCTTT.

The chain employs TRBV7-3 and TRBJ2-7; 7 bases align to TRBD2. V was pared by 4 bases and J by 1 base, with 4 bases of the junction left unmatched. The CDR3 sequence is 14 residues long. Germline V CDR1 and CDR2: SGHTA, FQGTGA. CDR3 loop: CASSWTSSSYEQYF. The CDR3 DNA is TGTGCCAGCAGCTGGACTAGTTCGTCCTACGAGCAGTACTTC.

The V and J genes are TRBV5-6 and TRBJ1-2, with 8 nucleotides matching TRBD1. CDR1 SGHDT and CDR2 YYEEEE come from the germline V gene. The CDR3 is made up of 17 amino acids. V lost 4 bases and J lost 3; bases outside the gene matches: 14. This CDR3 is CASSESYRGKEDYGYTF. As DNA, the CDR3 is TGTGCCAGCAGCGAATCATACAGGGGGAAGGAGGACTATGGCTACACCTTC.

The chain recombines TRBV7-2 with TRBJ2-7; TRBD1 is a possible D gene (8 bases). CDR3 length: 14 amino acids. Per the germline V gene, CDR1 is SGHTA and CDR2 is FQGNSA. Trimming took off 4 bases at V and 6 bases at J, with 16 bases between the two ends. Here the CDR3 DNA reads TGTGCCAGCAGCTCTAACAGGGGGGGTGTCGAGCAGTACTTC. Its protein is CASSSNRGGVEQYF.

The rearrangement joins TRBV19 to TRBJ1-6; tentative D call: TRBD1 (6 bases). V lost 2 bases, J lost 8 bases, and 13 bases lay in between. The CDR3 is 15 amino acids. The V gene's germline CDR1 is LNHDA and CDR2 SQIVND (reference sequence). CDR3 nucleotides: TGTGCCAGTAGTATAATCTCAGGGGCGGATTCACCCCTCCACTTT. Translation gives CASSIISGADSPLHF.

Of note for this clone: Distinct nucleotide sequences in the sample also encode this CDR3. This CDR3 reads CASSLGQENTEAFF. CDR3 in DNA: TGTGCCAGCAGTTTAGGCCAGGAGAACACTGAAGCTTTCTTT. This chain uses TRBV28 with TRBJ1-1; D is uncertain. The ends were cut back, 2 bases at V and 1 base at J, with 8 bases in the middle. Germline CDR1 reads MDHEN; CDR2 reads SYDVKM. This CDR3 has 14 amino acids.

V gene TRBV5-6 combines with J gene TRBJ1-2; weak D call: TRBD1 (5 bases). The germline V and J ends were trimmed by 2 bases and 3 bases, with 14 bases remaining between them. This CDR3 is 15 amino acids long. Germline CDR1 and CDR2: SGHDT and YYEEEE. The CDR3 region is CASSFTGQGDYGYTF. The CDR3 DNA reads TGTGCCAGCAGCTTTACCGGGCAGGGTGACTATGGCTACACCTTC.

CDR3 sequence reads: CASSQDPQGETQYF. The CDR3, as DNA: TGCGCCAGCAGCCAAGATCCACAGGGAGAGACCCAGTACTTC. V and J are TRBV4-1 and TRBJ2-5; D perhaps matches TRBD1 (6 bases). This CDR3 comprises 14 residues. Trimming removed 0 bases at V and 4 bases at J, with 9 bases between. Germline values: CDR1 MGHRA, CDR2 YSYEKL.

The rearrangement uses TRBV2 and TRBJ2-1; a possible D gene is TRBD1 (5 bases). The CDR3 spans 11 residues. V lost 4 bases and J lost 10, with 8 bases in between. CDR1 SNHLY and CDR2 FYNNEI come from the germline V gene. The chain's CDR3 is CASSARTEQFF. CDR3 bases: TGTGCCAGCAGTGCGAGGACAGAGCAGTTCTTC.

The chain recombines TRBV11-2 with TRBJ2-3, with 10 bases aligning to TRBD2. Trimming cost V 5 bases and J 2 bases; bases outside gene matches: 7. From germline, CDR1 is SGHAT and CDR2 FQNNGV. This CDR3 comprises 16 residues. CDR3 residues: CASSPRLAGPTDTQYF. CDR3 in DNA: TGTGCCAGCAGCCCCAGACTAGCGGGCCCCACAGATACGCAGTATTTT.